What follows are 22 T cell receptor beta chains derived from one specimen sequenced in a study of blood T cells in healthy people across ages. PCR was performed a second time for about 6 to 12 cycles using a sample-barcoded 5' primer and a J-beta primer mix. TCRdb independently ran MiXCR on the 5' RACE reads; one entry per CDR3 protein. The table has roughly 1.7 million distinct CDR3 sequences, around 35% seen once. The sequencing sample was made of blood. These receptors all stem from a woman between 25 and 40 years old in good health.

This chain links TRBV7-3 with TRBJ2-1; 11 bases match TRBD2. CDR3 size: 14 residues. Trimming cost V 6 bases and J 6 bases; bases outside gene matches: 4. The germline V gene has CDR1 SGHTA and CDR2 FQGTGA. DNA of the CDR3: TGTGCCAGCAGGGCTAGCGGGGGGCCCAATGAGCAGTTCTTC. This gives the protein CASRASGGPNEQFF. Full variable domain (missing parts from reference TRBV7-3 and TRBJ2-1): GAGVSQTPSNKVTEKGKYVELRCDPISGHTALYWYRQSLGQGPEFLIYFQGTGAADDSGLPNDRFFAVRPEGSVSTLKIQRTERGDSAVYLCASRASGGPNEQFFGPGTRLTVL.

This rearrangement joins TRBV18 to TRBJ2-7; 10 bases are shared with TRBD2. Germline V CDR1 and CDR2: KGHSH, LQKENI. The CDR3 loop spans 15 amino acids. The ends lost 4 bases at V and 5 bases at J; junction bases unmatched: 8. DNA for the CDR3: TGTGCCAGCTCACAGCGGGAGGGCATAGGTGACGAGCAGTACTTC. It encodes CASSQREGIGDEQYF.

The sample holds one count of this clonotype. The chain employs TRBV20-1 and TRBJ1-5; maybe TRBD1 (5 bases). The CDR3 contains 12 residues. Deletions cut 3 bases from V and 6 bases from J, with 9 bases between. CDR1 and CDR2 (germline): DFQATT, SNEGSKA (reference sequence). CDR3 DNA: TGCAGTGCTAGGTTAGGGGTTCAGCCCCAGCATTTT. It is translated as CSARLGVQPQHF.

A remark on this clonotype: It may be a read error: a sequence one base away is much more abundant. For the CDR3, the DNA is TGCAGTGCTACCCTCAACGCTGAAGCTTTCTTT. It encodes CSATLNAEAFF. The V and J genes are TRBV20-1 and TRBJ1-1; unclear D gene. Trimming took off 4 bases at V and 6 bases at J, with 9 bases between the two ends. The CDR3 has 11 residues. Germline assignment: CDR1 DFQATT and CDR2 SNEGSKA (reference sequence).

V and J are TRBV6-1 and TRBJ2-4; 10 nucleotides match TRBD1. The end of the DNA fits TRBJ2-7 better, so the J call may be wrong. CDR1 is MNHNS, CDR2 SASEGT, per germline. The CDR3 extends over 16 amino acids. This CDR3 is CASSEVVGTGAYEQYF. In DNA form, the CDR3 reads TGTGCCAGCAGTGAAGTTGTTGGGACAGGGGCTTACGAGCAGTACTTC.

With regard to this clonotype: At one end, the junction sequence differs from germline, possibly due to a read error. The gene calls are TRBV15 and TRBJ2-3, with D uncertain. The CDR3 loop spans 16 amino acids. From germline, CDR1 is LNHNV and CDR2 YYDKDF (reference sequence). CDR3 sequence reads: CATSGDPRSGLDTQYF. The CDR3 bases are TGTGCCACCAGCGGAGATCCTCGTTCCGGGTTGGATACGCAGTATTTT.

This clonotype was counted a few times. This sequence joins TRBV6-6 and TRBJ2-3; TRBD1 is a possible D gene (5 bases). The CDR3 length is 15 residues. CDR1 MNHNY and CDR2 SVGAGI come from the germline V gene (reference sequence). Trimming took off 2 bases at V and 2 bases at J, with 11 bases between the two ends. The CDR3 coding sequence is TGTGCCAGCAGTTACGGGGCACCCGTCACAGATACGCAGTATTTT. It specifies CASSYGAPVTDTQYF.

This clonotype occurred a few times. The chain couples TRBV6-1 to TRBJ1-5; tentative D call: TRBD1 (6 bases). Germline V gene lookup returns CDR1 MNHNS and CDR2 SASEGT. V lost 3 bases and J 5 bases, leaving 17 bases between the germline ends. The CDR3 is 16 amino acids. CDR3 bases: TGTGCCAGCAGTGAGTTGGACAGCTCGGGCGATCAGCCCCAGCATTTT. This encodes CASSELDSSGDQPQHF.

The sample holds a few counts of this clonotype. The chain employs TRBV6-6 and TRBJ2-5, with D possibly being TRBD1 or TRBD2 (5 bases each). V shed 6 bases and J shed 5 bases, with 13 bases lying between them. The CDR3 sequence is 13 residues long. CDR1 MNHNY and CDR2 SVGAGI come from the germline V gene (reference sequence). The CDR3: CASRGPEGETQYF. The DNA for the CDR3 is TGTGCCAGCAGGGGACCTGAGGGGGAGACCCAGTACTTC.

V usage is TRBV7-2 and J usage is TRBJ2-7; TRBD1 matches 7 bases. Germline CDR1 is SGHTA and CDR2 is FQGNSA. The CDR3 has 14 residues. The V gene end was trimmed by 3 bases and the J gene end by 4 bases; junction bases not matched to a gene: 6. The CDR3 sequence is CASSLGTANYEQYF. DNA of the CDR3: TGTGCCAGCAGCTTGGGGACAGCCAATTACGAGCAGTACTTC.

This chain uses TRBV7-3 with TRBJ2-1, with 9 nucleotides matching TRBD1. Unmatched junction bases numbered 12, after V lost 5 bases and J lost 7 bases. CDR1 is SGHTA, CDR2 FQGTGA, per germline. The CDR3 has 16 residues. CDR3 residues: CASSPTRGQGRNEQFF. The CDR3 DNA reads TGTGCCAGCAGCCCAACCCGCGGACAGGGGCGAAATGAGCAGTTCTTC.

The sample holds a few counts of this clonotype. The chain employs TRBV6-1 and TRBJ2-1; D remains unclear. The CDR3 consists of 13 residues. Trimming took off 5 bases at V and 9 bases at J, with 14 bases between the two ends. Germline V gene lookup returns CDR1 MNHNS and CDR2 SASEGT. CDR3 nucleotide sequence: TGTGCCAGCAGTCCATTATCGGTTGGTGAGCAGTTCTTC. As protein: CASSPLSVGEQFF.

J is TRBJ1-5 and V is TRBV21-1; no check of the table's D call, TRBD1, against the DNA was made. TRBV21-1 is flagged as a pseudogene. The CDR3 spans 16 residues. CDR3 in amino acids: CASSPGPRGSNQPQHF. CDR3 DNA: TGTGCCAGCAGCCCCGGGCCCAGGGGGAGCAATCAGCCCCAGCATTTT.

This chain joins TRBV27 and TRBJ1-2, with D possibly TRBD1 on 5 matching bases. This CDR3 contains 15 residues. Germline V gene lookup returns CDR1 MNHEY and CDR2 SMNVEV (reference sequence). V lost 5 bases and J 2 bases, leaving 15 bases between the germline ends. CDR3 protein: CASSPFPTVNYGYTF. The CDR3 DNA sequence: TGTGCCAGCAGTCCCTTCCCGACAGTGAACTATGGCTACACCTTC.

The CDR3 DNA is TGTGCCAGCAGTGAAGGACTAGCGGGGGGGCGGGGTGAGCAGTTCTTC. The encoded protein is CASSEGLAGGRGEQFF. The rearrangement uses TRBV28 and TRBJ2-1; TRBD2 matches 15 bases. The CDR3 is made up of 16 amino acids. With V trimmed by 5 bases and J by 9 bases, 8 bases remained unmatched. Germline values: CDR1 MDHEN, CDR2 SYDVKM.

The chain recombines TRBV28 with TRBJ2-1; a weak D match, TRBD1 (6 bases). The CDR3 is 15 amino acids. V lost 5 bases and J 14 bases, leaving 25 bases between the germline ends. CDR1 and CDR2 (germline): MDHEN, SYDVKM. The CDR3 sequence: CASSLLNPGHKNEFF. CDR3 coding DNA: TGTGCCAGCAGTCTACTTAATCCGGGACACAAAAATGAGTTCTTC.

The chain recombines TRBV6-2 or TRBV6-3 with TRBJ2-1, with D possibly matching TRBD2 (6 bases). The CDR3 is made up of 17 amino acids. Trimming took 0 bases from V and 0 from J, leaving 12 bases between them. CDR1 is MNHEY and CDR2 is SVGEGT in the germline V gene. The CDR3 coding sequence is TGTGCCAGCAGTTACTCGAAACTAGCCGGCTCCTACAATGAGCAGTTCTTC. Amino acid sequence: CASSYSKLAGSYNEQFF.

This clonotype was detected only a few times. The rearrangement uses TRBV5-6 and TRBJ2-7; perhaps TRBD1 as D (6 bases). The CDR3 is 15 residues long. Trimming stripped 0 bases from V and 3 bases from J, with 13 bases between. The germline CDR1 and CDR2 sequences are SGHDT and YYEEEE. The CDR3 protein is CASSLAGVDSYEQYF. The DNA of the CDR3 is TGTGCCAGCAGCTTGGCAGGGGTGGACAGCTACGAGCAGTACTTC.

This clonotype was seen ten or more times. CDR3 coding DNA: TGCAGTCTCAAACTGGACTATGGCTACACCTTC. Residues: CSLKLDYGYTF. The genes are TRBV20-1 and TRBJ1-2; D ambiguous. The CDR3 is made up of 11 amino acids. V was pared by 8 bases and J by 3 bases, with 10 bases between. Germline V gene data show CDR1 as DFQATT and CDR2 as SNEGSKA (reference sequence).

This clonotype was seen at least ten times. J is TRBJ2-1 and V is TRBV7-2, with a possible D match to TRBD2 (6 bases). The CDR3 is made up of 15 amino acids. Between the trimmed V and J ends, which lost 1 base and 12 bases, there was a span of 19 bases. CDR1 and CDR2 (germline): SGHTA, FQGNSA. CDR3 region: CASSLGGGLMRGQFF. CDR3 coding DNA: TGTGCCAGCAGCTTAGGGGGAGGACTGATGCGAGGGCAGTTCTTC.

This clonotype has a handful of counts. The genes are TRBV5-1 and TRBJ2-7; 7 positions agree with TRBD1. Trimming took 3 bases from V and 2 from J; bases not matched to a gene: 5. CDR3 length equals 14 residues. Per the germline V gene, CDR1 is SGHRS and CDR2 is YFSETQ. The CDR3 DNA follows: TGCGCCAGCAGCTGGGACAGTACGACCTACGAGCAGTACTTC. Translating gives CASSWDSTTYEQYF.

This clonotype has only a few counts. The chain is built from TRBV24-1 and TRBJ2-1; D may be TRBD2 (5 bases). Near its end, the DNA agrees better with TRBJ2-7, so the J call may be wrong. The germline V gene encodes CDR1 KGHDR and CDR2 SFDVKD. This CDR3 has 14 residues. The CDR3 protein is CATEAGIGVYEQYF. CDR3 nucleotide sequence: TGTGCCACAGAGGCCGGGATAGGAGTCTACGAGCAGTACTTC.